The clone carrying this TCR beta chain was detected many times. Its antigen is currently unknown. These data come from a study of early T cells in non-severe SARS-CoV-2 infection. Looking at the study overall: Alpha and beta chains were unpaired, from unsorted whole-blood bulk RNA. General study findings and limits: Comparison of clonotypes with VDJdb favored anti-spike CD8 responses while missing private and CD4 specificities.

Separate cDNA molecules each had unique molecular identifiers attached to them. TCRdb re-called the 5' RACE reads through MiXCR, storing one row per CDR3 protein. The sample lists nearly 9,500 distinct CDR3 sequences, about 4.8% occurring once. The CDR3 consists of 14 residues. With 0 bases removed from V and 4 bases from J, the gap between germline ends came to 7 bases. The germline V gene encodes CDR1 SGHRS and CDR2 YFSETQ. The sequencing input was whole blood. V is TRBV5-1 and J is TRBJ2-2; D call uncertain. The clonotype originates from an adult who was a healthcare worker with PCR-confirmed SARS-CoV-2 infection or an uninfected control (not recorded which). CDR3: CASSLVVTTGELFF. For the CDR3, the DNA is TGCGCCAGCAGCTTGGTTGTCACCACCGGGGAGCTGTTTTTT.